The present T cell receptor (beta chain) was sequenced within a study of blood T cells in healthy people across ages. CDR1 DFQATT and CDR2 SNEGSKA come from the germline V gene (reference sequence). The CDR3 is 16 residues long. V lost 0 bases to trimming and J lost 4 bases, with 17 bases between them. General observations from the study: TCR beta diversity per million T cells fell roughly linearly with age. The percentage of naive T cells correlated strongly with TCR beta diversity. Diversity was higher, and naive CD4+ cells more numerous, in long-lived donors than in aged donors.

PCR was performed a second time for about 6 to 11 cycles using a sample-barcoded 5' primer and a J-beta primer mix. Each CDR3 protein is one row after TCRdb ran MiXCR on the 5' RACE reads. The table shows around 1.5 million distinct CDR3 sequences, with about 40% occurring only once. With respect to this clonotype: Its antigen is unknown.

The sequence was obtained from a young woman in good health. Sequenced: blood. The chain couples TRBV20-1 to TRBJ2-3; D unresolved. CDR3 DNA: TGCAGTGCTAGAGACGCCCCGGCCCGCCGCTCAGATACGCAGTATTTT. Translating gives CSARDAPARRSDTQYF.